A selection of T cell receptor beta chains follows, all from one sample in a study of early T cells in non-severe SARS-CoV-2 infection. TCRdb re-derived calls from the 5' RACE reads in MiXCR, one entry per CDR3 protein. The sample includes 50,000 to 65,000 distinct CDR3 sequences, 18% of them seen just once. The specimen was whole blood, collected at baseline. The receptors shown here come from an adult who was a healthcare worker with PCR-confirmed SARS-CoV-2 infection or an uninfected control (not recorded which). The CDR3 runs from the conserved cysteine through the conserved F or W.

CDR3 length: 15; V gene: TRBV5-1; J gene: TRBJ2-3; CDR3 protein: CASDPGTPHTDTQYF
CDR3 length: 16; V gene: TRBV20-1; J gene: TRBJ2-3; CDR3 protein: CSARDLLAGAPDTQYF
CDR3 length: 12; V gene: TRBV6-2/TRBV6-3; J gene: TRBJ2-7; CDR3 protein: CASSLGPGEQYF
CDR3 length: 17; V gene: TRBV6-2/TRBV6-3; J gene: TRBJ2-1; CDR3 protein: CASSYFPSASSYNEQFF
CDR3 length: 16; V gene: TRBV12-3/TRBV12-4; J gene: TRBJ2-5; CDR3 protein: CASSLGLAGGQETQYF
CDR3 length: 12; V gene: TRBV20-1; J gene: TRBJ2-1; CDR3 protein: CSATSSYNEQFF
CDR3 length: 13; V gene: TRBV7-2; J gene: TRBJ2-5; CDR3 protein: CASSRTAQETQYF
CDR3 length: 15; V gene: TRBV5-1; J gene: TRBJ2-7; CDR3 protein: CASSPMTGATYEQYF
CDR3 length: 15; V gene: TRBV2; J gene: TRBJ2-7; CDR3 protein: CASDSLTGNRDEQYF
CDR3 length: 18; V gene: TRBV5-1; J gene: TRBJ2-6; CDR3 protein: CASSRTGGAFTGANVLTF
CDR3 length: 12; V gene: TRBV3-1; J gene: TRBJ1-2; CDR3 protein: CASSQGDYGYTF
CDR3 length: 16; V gene: TRBV19; J gene: TRBJ1-1; CDR3 protein: CASSTAPQQVTTEAFF
CDR3 length: 13; V gene: TRBV12-3/TRBV12-4; J gene: TRBJ2-3; CDR3 protein: CASSTQGSDTQYF
CDR3 length: 14; V gene: TRBV12-3/TRBV12-4; J gene: TRBJ1-2; CDR3 protein: CASGDALSFYGYTF
CDR3 length: 13; V gene: TRBV30; J gene: TRBJ2-7; CDR3 protein: CAWSVSGNYEQYF
CDR3 length: 15; V gene: TRBV4-2; J gene: TRBJ2-2; CDR3 protein: CASSPGPSNTGELVF
CDR3 length: 13; V gene: TRBV28; J gene: TRBJ2-7; CDR3 protein: CASSLSYSYEQYF
CDR3 length: 13; V gene: TRBV5-4; J gene: TRBJ1-2; CDR3 protein: CASSPLQGAGYTF
CDR3 length: 15; V gene: TRBV29-1; J gene: TRBJ2-3; CDR3 protein: CSVDTGTSEADTQYF
CDR3 length: 13; V gene: TRBV6-5; J gene: TRBJ1-2; CDR3 protein: CASRRGEAYGYTF
CDR3 length: 17; V gene: TRBV20-1; J gene: TRBJ2-1; CDR3 protein: CSASFPRWGEPYNEQFF
CDR3 length: 15; V gene: TRBV18; J gene: TRBJ2-2; CDR3 protein: CASSLPSAYTGELFF
CDR3 length: 13; V gene: TRBV6-2/TRBV6-3; J gene: TRBJ2-1; CDR3 protein: CASKQGVYNEQFF
CDR3 length: 17; V gene: TRBV5-1; J gene: TRBJ1-4; CDR3 protein: CASSLELTGHQGEKLFF
CDR3 length: 13; V gene: TRBV18; J gene: TRBJ1-1; CDR3 protein: CASSDRGNTEAFF
CDR3 length: 13; V gene: TRBV6-5; J gene: TRBJ1-1; CDR3 protein: CASSLPADTEAFF